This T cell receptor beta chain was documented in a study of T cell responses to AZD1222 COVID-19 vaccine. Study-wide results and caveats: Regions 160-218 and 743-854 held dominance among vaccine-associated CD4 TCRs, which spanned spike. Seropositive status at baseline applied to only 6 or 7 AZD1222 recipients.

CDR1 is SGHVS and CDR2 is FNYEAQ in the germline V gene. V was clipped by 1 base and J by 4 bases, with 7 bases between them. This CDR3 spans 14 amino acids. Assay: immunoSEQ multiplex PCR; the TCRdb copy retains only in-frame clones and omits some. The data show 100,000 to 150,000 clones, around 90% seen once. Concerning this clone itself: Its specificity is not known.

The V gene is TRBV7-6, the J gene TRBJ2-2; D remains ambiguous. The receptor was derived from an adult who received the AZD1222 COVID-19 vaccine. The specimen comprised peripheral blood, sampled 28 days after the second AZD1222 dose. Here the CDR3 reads CASSLETLTGELFF. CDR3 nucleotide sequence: TGTGCCAGCAGCTTAGAGACGCTCACCGGGGAGCTGTTTTTT.